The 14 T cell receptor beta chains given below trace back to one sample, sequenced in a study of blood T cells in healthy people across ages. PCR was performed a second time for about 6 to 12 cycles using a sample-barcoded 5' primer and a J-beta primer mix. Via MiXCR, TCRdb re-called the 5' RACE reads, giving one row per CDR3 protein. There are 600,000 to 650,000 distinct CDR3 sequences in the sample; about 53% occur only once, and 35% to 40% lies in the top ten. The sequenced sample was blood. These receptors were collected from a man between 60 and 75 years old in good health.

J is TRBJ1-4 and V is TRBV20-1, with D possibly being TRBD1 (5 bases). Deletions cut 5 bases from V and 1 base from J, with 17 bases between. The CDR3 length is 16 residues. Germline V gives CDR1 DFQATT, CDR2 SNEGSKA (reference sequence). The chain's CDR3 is CSAPRQGGGTNEKLFF. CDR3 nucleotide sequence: TGCAGTGCTCCCCGGCAGGGCGGTGGAACTAATGAAAAACTGTTTTTT.

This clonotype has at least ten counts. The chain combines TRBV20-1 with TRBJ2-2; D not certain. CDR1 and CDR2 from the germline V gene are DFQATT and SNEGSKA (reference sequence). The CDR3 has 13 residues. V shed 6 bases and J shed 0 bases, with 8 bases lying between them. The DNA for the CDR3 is TGCAGTGCCCCCCTTTCGAACACCGGGGAGCTGTTTTTT. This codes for CSAPLSNTGELFF.

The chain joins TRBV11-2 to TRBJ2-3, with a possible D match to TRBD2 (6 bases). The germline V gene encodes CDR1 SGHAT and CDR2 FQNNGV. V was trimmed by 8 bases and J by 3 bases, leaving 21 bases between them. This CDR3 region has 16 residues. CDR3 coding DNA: TGTGCCAGCTCTACCCACCCGACTAGTTTTACAGATACGCAGTATTTT. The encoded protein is CASSTHPTSFTDTQYF. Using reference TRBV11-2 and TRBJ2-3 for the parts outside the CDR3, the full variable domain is EAGVAQSPRYKIIEKRQSVAFWCNPISGHATLYWYQQILGQGPKLLIQFQNNGVVDDSQLPKDRFSAERLKGVDSTLKIQPAKLEDSAVYLCASSTHPTSFTDTQYFGPGTRLTVL.

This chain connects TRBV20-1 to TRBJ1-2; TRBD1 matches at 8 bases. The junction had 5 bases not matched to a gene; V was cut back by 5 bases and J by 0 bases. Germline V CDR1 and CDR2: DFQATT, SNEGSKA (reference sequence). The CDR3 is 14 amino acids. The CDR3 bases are TGCAGTGCTGCCAACAGGGGGGCTAACTATGGCTACACCTTC. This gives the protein CSAANRGANYGYTF.

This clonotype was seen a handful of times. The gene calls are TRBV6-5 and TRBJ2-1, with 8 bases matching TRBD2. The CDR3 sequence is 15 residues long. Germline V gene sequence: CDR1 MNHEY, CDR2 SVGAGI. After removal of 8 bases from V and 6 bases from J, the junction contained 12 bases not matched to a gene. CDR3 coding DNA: TGTGCCAGCTCGACAACCTTCGGGGGGGCCAATGAGCAGTTCTTC. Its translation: CASSTTFGGANEQFF.

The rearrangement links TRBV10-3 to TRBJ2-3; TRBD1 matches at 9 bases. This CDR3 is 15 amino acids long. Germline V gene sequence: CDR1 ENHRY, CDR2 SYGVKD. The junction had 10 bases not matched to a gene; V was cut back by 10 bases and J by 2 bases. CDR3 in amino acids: CASSFGTGTTDTQYF. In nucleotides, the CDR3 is TGTGCCAGCAGCTTCGGGACAGGGACCACAGATACGCAGTATTTT.

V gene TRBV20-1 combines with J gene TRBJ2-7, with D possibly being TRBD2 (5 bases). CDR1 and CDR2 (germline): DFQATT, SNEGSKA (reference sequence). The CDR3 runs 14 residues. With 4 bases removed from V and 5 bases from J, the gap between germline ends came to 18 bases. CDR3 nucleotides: TGCAGTGCTATCGATCCCACCGGCGGGCACGAGCAGTACTTC. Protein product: CSAIDPTGGHEQYF.

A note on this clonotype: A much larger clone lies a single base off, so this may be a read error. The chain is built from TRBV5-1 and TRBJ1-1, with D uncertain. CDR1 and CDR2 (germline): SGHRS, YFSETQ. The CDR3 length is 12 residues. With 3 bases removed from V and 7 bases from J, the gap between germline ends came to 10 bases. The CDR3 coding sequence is TGCGCCAGCAGCTCGACTGGGGTTGAAGCTTTCTTT. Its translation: CASSSTGVEAFF.

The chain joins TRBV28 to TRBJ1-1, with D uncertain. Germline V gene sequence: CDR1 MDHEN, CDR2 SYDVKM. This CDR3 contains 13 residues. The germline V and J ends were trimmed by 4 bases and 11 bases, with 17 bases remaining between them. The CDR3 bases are TGTGCCAGCAGTTCCACCCACGTGGAGGTGGCTTTCTTT. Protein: CASSSTHVEVAFF.

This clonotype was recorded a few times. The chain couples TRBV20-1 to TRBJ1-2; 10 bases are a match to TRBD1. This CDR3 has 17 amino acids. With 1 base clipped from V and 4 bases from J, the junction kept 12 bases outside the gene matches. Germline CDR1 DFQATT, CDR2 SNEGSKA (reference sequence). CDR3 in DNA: TGCAGTGCTAGAGTACGGGACAGGGGTGAATCTAGCTATGGCTACACCTTC. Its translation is CSARVRDRGESSYGYTF.

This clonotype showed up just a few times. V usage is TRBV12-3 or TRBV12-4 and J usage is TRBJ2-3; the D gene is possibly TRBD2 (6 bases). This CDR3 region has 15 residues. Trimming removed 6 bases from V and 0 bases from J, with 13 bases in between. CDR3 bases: TGTGCCAGCAGCCTGACTAGACCTAGCACAGATACGCAGTATTTT. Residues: CASSLTRPSTDTQYF.

The CDR3 region has the DNA TGCAGCGTAAGAGCCGCAGGATACGAGCAGTACTTC. Encoded protein: CSVRAAGYEQYF. The J gene is TRBJ2-5, the V gene TRBV29-1; D not certain. The DNA end favors TRBJ2-7, so the J call may be wrong. The CDR3 runs to 12 residues. Germline CDR1 and CDR2: SQVTM and ANQGSEA.

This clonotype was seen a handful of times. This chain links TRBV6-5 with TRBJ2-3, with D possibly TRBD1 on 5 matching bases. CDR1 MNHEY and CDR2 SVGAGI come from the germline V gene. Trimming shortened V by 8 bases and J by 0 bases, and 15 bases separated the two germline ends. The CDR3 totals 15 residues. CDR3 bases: TGTGCCAGCTCATATAGGGGCTTCAGCACAGATACGCAGTATTTT. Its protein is CASSYRGFSTDTQYF.

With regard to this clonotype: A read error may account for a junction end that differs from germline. This chain's CDR3 is CVSSSGRTGGNEQFF. The CDR3 nucleotides read TGTGTCAGCAGTAGTGGACGGACGGGGGGCAATGAGCAGTTCTTC. This chain connects TRBV6-4 to TRBJ2-1; 7 bases match TRBD2. The CDR3 totals 15 residues. The germline V gene has CDR1 MRHNA and CDR2 SNTAGT.